This TCR beta chain emerged from a study of blood T cells in healthy people across ages. There are a few counts of this clonotype. Its antigen is unidentified. V shed 1 base and J shed 3 bases, with 6 bases lying between them. Germline CDR1 is SGHVS and CDR2 is FNYEAQ. The CDR3 has 13 amino acids. The second PCR ran about 6 to 12 cycles with a sample-barcoded 5' primer and J-beta primers. TCRdb analysed the 5' RACE reads with MiXCR anew, one entry per CDR3 protein. The sample yields about 1,500,000 distinct CDR3 sequences, 28% seen once. Study results and limitations: Age showed a roughly linear inverse relationship with TCR beta diversity per million T cells.

This chain uses TRBV7-6 with TRBJ1-1; D is uncertain. The receptor's source is a woman aged 25 to 39 in good health. The source material was blood. The CDR3 loop reads CASSLGEDTEAFF. DNA for the CDR3: TGTGCCAGCAGCTTAGGCGAAGACACTGAAGCTTTCTTT.